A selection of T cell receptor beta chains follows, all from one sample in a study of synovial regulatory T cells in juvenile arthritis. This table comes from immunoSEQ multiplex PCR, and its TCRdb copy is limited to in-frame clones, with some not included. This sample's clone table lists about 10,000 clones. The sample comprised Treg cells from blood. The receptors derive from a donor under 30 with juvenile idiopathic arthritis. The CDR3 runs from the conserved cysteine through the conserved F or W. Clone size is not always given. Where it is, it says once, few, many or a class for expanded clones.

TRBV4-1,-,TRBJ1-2,CASSQGDYGYTF
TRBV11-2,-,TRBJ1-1,CASSLDQRGRGLKRAFF
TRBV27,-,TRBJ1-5,CASSRRTGGAGNSNQPQHF
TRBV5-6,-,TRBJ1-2,CASSPRTWTGLFYYGYTF
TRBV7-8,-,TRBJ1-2,CASSLDRGTNYGYTF
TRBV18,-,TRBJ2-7,CASSPVTGLLVEQYF
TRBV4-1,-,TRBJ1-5,CASSRSPGQGDQPQHF
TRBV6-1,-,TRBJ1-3,CASSASGVGNTIYF
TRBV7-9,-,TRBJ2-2,CASSSGELFF
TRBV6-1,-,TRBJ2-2,CASRGLANTGELFF
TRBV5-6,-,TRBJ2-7,CASTSTGTANEQYF
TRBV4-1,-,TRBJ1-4,CASSQAGATNEKLFF
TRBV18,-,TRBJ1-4,CASSSTGTNEKLFF
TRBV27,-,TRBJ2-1,CASSELRGRSYNEQFF
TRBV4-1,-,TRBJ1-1,CASSQDRQANEAFF
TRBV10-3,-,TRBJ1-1,CAISGSGVNTEAFF
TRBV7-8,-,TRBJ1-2,CASSPGGRVNYGYTF
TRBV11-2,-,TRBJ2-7,CASSKGGNLNYEQYF
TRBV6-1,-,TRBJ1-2,CASVLWGSIPEGYTF
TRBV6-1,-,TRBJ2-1,CASSARPGGRGGEQFF
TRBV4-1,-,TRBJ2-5,CASSQQGLAGGVRETQYF
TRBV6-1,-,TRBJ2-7,CASREDLGVYEQYF
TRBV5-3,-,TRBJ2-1,CARSRPSGRHLNEQFF
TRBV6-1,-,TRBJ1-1,CASRDIEAFF
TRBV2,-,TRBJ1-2,CASKEADYTF
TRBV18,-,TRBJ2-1,CASSPPVGNEQFF
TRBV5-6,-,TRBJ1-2,CASTDLHYGYTF
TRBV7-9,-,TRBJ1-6,CASSRISKVWDSPLHF
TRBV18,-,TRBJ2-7,CASSPPETARFEQYF
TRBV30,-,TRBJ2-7,CAWSVGYVPYEQYF
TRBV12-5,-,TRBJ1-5,CASGPAGQNQPQHF
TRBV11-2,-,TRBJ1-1,CASSLSFSEAFF
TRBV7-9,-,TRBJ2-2,CASSLLAMNTGELFF
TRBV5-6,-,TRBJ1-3,CASSLTLYSGNTIYF
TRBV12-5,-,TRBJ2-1,CASGLGGAGKSYNEQFF
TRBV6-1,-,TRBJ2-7,CASSDAGLGSRWSYEQYF
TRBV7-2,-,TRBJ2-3,CASSLTPKRPDTQYF
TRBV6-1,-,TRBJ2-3,CASSETDFGMTDTQYF
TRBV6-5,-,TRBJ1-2,CASSYSVTNYGYTF
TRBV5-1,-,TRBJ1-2,CASSLAWQVANYGYTF
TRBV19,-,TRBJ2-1,CASSIDLPRGEQFF
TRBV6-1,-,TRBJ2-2,CASRGRPNTGELFF
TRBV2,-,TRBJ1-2,CASSDRLPYGYTF
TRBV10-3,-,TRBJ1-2,CAIRDRGRGDYGYTF
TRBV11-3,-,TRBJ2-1,CASSLTLTSGPSYNEQFF
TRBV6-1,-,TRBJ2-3,CASSEPGQGERNTQYF
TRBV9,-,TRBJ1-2,CASSSVDGYTF
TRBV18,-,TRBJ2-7,CASSPGPEAYEQYF
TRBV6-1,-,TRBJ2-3,CASSGGILPDTQYF
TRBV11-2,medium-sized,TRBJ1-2,CASSSTGTGGYTF
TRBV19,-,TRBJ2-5,CASAGTRGETQYF
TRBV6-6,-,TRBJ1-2,CASSYFGGYTF
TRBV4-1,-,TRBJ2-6,CASSQQSGANVLTF